This T cell receptor beta chain is drawn from a study of technical replicates of blood from a few donors. Assay: immunoSEQ multiplex PCR; the TCRdb copy retains only in-frame clones and omits some. Among around 93,000 clones, 95% were seen once, and the ten largest hold 0.3% to 0.35%. CDR1 and CDR2 from the germline V gene are SGDLS and YYNGEE. The CDR3 loop spans 15 amino acids. V was clipped by 4 bases and J by 0 bases, with 11 bases between them. The chain combines TRBV9 with TRBJ1-5, with D unclear. The sequence came from a human donor in good health. The sample comprised T cells isolated from PBMCs. The CDR3 protein is CASSPGGYSNQPQHF. For the CDR3, the DNA is TGTGCCAGCAGCCCCGGCGGATATAGCAATCAGCCCCAGCATTTT.